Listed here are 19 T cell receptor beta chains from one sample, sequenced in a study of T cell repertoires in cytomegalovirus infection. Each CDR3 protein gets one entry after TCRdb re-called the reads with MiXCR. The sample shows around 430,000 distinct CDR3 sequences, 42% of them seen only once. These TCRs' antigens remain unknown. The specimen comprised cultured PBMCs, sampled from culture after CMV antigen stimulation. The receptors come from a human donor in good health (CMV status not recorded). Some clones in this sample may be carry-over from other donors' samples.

The CDR3 sequence: CAITGGRRNDYNEQFF. The CDR3 DNA reads TGTGCCATCACGGGGGGGAGACGTAACGATTACAATGAGCAGTTCTTC. J is TRBJ2-1 and V is TRBV10-3; TRBD2 matches at 8 bases. The CDR3 runs to 16 residues. The germline CDR1 and CDR2 sequences are ENHRY and SYGVKD. V lost 7 bases to trimming and J lost 4 bases; unmatched junction nucleotides: 12.

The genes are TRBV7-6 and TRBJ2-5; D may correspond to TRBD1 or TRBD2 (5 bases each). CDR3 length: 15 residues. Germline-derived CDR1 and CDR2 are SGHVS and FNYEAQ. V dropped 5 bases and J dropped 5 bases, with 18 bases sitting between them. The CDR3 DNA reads TGTGCCAGCAGCCCTATGGCCGGGACCCGGGAGACCCAGTACTTC. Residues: CASSPMAGTRETQYF.

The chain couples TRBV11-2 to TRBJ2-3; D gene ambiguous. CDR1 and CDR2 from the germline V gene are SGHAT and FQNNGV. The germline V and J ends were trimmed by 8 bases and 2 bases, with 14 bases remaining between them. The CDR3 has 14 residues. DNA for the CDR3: TGTGCCAGCTCCCAGAGGCCTCCCACAGATACGCAGTATTTT. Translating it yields CASSQRPPTDTQYF.

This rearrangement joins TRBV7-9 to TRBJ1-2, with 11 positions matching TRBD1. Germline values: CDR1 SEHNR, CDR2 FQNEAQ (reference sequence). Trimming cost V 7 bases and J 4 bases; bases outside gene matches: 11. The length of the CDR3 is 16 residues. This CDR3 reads CASTRTGGVLSYGYTF. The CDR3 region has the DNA TGTGCCAGCACCAGGACAGGGGGCGTTCTAAGCTATGGCTACACCTTC.

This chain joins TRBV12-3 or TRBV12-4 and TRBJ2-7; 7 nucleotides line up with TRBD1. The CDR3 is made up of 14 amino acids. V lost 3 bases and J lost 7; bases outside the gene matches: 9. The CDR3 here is CASSFTQGLGEQYF. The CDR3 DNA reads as TGTGCCAGCAGTTTTACACAGGGGCTGGGTGAGCAGTACTTC.

CDR3 DNA: TGCGCCAGCAGCCAAGCCGAGAACAATGAGCAGTTCTTC. Its translation: CASSQAENNEQFF. The rearrangement joins TRBV4-1 to TRBJ2-1; D gene unclear. V was cut by 1 base and J by 5 bases, with 6 bases left in between. CDR1 is MGHRA, CDR2 YSYEKL, per germline. The CDR3 runs 13 residues.

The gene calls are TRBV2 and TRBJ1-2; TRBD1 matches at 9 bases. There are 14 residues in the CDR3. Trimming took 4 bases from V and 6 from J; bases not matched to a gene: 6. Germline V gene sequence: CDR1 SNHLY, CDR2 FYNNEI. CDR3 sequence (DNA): TGTGCCAGCAGTGTTGGGACAGGGTACGATGGCTACACCTTC. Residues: CASSVGTGYDGYTF.

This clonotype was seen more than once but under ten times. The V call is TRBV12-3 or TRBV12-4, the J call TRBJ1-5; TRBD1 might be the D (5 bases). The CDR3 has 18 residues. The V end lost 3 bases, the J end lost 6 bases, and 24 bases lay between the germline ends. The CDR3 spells CASSFFSRGTATSQPQHF. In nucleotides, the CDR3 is TGTGCCAGCAGTTTTTTTTCGAGGGGAACGGCTACAAGTCAGCCCCAGCATTTT.

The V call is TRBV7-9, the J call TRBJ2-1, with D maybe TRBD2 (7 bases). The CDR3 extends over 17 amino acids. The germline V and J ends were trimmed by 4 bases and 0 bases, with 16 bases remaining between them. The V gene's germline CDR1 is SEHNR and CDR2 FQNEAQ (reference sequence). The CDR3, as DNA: TGTGCCAGCAGCTGGCCGGGCGGGGGCCCCTCCTACAATGAGCAGTTCTTC. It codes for CASSWPGGGPSYNEQFF.

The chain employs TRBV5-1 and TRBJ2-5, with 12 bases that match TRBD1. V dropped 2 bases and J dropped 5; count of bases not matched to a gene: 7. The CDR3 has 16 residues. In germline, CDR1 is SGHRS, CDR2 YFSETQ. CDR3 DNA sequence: TGCGCCAGCAGCTTTGTGACCGGGACAGGGGGCGAGACCCAGTACTTC. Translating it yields CASSFVTGTGGETQYF.

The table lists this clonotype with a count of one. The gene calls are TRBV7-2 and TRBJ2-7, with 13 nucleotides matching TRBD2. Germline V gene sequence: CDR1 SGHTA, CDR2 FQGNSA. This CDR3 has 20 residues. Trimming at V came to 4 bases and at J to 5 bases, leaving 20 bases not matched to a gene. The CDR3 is CASSSNNRGLAGSSRDEQYF. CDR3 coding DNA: TGTGCCAGCAGCTCAAACAACAGGGGACTAGCGGGAAGTTCCAGGGACGAGCAGTACTTC.

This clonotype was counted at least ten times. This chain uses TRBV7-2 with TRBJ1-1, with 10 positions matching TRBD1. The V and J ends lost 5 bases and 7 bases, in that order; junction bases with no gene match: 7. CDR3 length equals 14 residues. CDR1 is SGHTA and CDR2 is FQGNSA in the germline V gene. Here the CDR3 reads CASSSRQGAIEAFF. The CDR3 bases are TGTGCCAGCAGCAGTCGACAGGGGGCGATTGAAGCTTTCTTT.

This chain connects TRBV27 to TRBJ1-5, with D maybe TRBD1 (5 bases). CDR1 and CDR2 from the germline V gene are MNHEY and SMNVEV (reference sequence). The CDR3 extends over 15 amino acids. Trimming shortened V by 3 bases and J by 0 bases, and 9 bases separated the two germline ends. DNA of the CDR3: TGTGCCAGCAGTTTCGGGACGGGTAGCAATCAGCCCCAGCATTTT. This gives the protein CASSFGTGSNQPQHF.

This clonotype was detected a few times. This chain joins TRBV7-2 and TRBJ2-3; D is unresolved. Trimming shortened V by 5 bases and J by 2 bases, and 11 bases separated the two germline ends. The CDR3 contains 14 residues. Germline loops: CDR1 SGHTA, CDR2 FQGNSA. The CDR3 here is CASSLHLPTDTQYF. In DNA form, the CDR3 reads TGTGCCAGCAGCCTTCATTTGCCCACAGATACGCAGTATTTT.

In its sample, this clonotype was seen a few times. CDR3 sequence reads: CASSSSGAPYNEQFF. CDR3 nucleotide sequence: TGTGCCAGCAGCTCAAGCGGGGCCCCCTACAATGAGCAGTTCTTC. This chain joins TRBV7-2 and TRBJ2-1, with 7 bases fitting TRBD2. In germline, CDR1 is SGHTA, CDR2 FQGNSA. V gave up 4 bases and J gave up 2 bases; unmatched junction bases: 5. The CDR3 has 15 residues.

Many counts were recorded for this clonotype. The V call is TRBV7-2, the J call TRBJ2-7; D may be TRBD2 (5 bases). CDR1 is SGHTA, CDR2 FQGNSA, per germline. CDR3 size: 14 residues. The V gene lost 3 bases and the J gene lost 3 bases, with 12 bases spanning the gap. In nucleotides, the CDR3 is TGTGCCAGCAGCTTGAGGTCCGGGAACTACGAGCAGTACTTC. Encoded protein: CASSLRSGNYEQYF.

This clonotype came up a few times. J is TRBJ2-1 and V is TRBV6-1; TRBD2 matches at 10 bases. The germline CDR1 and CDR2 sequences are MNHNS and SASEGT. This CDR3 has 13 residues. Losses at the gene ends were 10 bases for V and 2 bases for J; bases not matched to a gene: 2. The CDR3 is CATSGGAYNEQFF. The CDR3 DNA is TGTGCCACCAGCGGGGGGGCCTACAATGAGCAGTTCTTC.

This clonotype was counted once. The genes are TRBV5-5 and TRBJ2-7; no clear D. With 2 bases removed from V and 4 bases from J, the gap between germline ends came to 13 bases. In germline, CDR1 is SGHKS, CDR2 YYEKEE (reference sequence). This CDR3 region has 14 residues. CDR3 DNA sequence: TGTGCCAGCAGCTTCTCTGGTATAATATACGAGCAGTACTTC. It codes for CASSFSGIIYEQYF.

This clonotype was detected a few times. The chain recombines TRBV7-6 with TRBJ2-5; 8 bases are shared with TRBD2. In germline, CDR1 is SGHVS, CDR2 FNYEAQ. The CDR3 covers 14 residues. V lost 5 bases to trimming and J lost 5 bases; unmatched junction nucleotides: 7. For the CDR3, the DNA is TGTGCCAGCAGCCCTTTAGCGGGACGCGAGACCCAGTACTTC. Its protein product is CASSPLAGRETQYF.